This T cell receptor (beta chain) is drawn from a study of OX40 agonist ivuxolimab in advanced cancers. Study summary: At 0.01 to 10 mg/kg, ivuxolimab was administered intravenously to patients every 2 weeks.

Measured with immunoSEQ multiplex PCR; TCRdb has only the in-frame clones, and not every one. The sample gives 68,000 or so clones, 80% to 85% of which show up once; approximately 10% is in the top ten. Whole-study results and caveats: On average, CD8+ T cells showed a greater number of expanded clones than CD4+.

Germline V gene lookup returns CDR1 SNHLY and CDR2 FYNNEI. The CDR3 is 15 amino acids. Trimming removed 6 bases from V and 0 bases from J, with 12 bases in between. Comments on this clone: The antigen is unknown.

This sequence originates from an adult with an advanced solid tumor such as melanoma, head and neck, liver or kidney cancer. This specimen was CD4+ or CD8+ T cells sorted from blood, taken in a trial of the OX40 agonist ivuxolimab. The rearrangement joins TRBV2 to TRBJ2-4, with a weak D call TRBD2 (5 bases). In DNA form, the CDR3 reads TGTGCCAGCAGCCCGGACTTCCAAGCCAAAAACATTCAGTACTTC. Translating gives CASSPDFQAKNIQYF.